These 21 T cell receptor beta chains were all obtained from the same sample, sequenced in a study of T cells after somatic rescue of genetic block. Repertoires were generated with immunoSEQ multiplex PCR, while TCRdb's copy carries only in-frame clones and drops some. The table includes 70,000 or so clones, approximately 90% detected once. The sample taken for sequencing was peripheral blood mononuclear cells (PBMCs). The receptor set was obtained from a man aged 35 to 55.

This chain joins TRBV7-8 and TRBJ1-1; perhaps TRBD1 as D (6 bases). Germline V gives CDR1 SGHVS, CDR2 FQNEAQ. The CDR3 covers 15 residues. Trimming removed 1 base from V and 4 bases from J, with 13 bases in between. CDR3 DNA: TGTGCCAGCAGCTTAGGGCGGGGGGGGCTCACTGAAGCTTTCTTT. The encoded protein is CASSLGRGGLTEAFF.

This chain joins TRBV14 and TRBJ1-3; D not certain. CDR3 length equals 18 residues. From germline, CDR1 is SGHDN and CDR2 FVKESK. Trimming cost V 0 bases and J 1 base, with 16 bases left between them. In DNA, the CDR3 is TGTGCCAGCAGCCAAGAGACCCGTACAGTTCAATCTGGAAACACCATATATTTT. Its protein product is CASSQETRTVQSGNTIYF.

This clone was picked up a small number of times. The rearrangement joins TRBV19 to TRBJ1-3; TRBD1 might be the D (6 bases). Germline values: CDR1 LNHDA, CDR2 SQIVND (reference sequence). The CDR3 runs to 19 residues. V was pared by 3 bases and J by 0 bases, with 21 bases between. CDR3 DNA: TGTGCCAGTAGTATGGGCCAGGGGAAAGTCTACAGCTCTGGAAACACCATATATTTT. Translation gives CASSMGQGKVYSSGNTIYF.

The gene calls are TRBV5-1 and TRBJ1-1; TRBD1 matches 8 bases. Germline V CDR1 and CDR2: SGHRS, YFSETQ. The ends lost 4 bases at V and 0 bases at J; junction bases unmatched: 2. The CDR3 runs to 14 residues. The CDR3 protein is CASSLGQVNTEAFF. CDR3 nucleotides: TGCGCCAGCAGCCTGGGACAGGTGAACACTGAAGCTTTCTTT.

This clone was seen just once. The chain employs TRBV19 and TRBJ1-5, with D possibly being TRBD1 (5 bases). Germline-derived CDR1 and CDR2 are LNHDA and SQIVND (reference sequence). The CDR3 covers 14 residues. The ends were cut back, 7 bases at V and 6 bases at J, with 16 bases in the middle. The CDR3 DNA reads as TGTGCCAGTACTTATAGCGGGGGGATTCAGCCCCAGCATTTT. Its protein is CASTYSGGIQPQHF. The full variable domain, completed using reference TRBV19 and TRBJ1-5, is DGGITQSPKYLFRKEGQNVTLSCEQNLNHDAMYWYRQDPGQGLRLIYYSQIVNDFQKGDIAEGYSVSREKKESFPLTVTSAQKNPTAFYLCASTYSGGIQPQHFGDGTRLSIL.

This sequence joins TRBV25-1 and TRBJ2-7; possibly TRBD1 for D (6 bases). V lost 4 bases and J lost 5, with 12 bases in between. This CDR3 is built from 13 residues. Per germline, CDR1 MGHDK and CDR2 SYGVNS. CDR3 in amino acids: CASSAQGLDEQYF. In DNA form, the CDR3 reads TGTGCCAGCAGTGCGCAGGGGCTCGACGAGCAGTACTTC.

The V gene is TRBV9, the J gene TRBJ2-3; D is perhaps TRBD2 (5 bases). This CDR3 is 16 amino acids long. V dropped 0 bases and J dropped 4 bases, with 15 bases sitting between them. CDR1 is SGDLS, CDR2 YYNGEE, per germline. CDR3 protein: CASSVVELEFPDTQYF. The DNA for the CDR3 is TGTGCCAGCAGCGTAGTAGAACTAGAGTTCCCAGATACGCAGTATTTT.

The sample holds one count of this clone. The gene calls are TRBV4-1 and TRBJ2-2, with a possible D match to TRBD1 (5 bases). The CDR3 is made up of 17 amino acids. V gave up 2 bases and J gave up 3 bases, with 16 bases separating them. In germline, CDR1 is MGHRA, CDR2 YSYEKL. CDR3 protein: CASSQSRQPRDTGELFF. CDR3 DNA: TGCGCCAGCAGCCAATCCCGACAGCCTCGGGACACCGGGGAGCTGTTTTTT.

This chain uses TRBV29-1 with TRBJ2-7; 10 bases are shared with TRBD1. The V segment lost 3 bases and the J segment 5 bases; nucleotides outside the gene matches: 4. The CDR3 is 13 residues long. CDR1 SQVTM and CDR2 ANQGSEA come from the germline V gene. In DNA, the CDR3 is TGCAGCGTTGAGGGACAGGGGTACCACGAGCAGTACTTC. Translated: CSVEGQGYHEQYF.

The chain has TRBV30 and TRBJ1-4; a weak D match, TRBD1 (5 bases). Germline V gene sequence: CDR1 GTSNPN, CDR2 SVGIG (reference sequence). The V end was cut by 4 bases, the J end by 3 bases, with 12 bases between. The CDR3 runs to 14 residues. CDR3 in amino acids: CAWTGGAANEKLFF. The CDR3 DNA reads TGTGCCTGGACCGGTGGGGCTGCTAATGAAAAACTGTTTTTT.

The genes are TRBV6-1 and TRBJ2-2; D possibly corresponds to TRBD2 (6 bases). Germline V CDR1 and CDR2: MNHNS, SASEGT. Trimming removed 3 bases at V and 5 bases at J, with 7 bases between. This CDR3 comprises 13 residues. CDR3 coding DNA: TGTGCCAGCAGTGAGGAGGGGACCGGGGAGCTGTTTTTT. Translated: CASSEEGTGELFF.

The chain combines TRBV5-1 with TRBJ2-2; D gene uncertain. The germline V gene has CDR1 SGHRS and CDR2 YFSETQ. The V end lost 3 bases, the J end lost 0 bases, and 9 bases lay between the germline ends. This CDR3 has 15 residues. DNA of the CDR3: TGCGCCAGCAGCTCTGTGGGGACGAACACCGGGGAGCTGTTTTTT. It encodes CASSSVGTNTGELFF.

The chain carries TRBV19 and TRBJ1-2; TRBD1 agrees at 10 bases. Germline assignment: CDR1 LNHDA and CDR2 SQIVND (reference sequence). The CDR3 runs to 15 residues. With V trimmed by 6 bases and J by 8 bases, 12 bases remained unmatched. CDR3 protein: CASSMGDRGRSGYTF. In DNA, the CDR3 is TGTGCCAGTAGCATGGGGGACAGGGGAAGGAGCGGCTACACCTTC.

In DNA form, the CDR3 reads TGTGCCAGCAGCCCGACAGGGGGAGGTGAAAAACTGTTTTTT. It codes for CASSPTGGGEKLFF. This sequence joins TRBV7-9 and TRBJ1-4; 9 bases are a match to TRBD1. With V trimmed by 5 bases and J by 7 bases, 5 bases remained unmatched. This CDR3 is built from 14 residues. Germline loops: CDR1 SEHNR, CDR2 FQNEAQ (reference sequence).

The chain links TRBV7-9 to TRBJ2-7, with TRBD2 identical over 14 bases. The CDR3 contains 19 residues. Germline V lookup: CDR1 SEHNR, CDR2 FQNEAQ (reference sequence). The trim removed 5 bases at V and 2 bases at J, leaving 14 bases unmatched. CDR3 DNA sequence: TGTGCCAGCAGCGATACCCAGGGACTAGCGGGAGATTTCACCTACGAGCAGTACTTC. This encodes CASSDTQGLAGDFTYEQYF. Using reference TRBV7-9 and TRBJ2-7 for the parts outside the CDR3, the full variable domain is DTGVSQNPRHKITKRGQNVTFRCDPISEHNRLYWYRQTLGQGPEFLTYFQNEAQLEKSRLLSDRFSAERPKGSFSTLEIQRTEQGDSAMYLCASSDTQGLAGDFTYEQYFGPGTRLTVT.

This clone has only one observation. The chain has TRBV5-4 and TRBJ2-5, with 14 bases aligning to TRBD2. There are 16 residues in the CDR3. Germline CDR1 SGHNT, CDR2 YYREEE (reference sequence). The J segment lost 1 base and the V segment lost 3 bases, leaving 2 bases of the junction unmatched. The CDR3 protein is CASSWTSGGPQETQYF. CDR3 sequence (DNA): TGTGCCAGCAGCTGGACTAGCGGGGGGCCCCAAGAGACCCAGTACTTC.

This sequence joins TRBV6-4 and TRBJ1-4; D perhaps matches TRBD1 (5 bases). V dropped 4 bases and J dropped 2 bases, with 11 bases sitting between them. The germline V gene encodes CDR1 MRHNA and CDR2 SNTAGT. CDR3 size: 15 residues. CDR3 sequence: CASSGREGTNEKLFF. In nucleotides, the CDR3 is TGTGCCAGCAGTGGGAGGGAGGGGACTAATGAAAAACTGTTTTTT.

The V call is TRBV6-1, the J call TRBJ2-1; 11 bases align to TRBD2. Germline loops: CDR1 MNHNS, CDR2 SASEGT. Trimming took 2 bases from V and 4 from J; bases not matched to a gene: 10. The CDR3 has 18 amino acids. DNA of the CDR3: TGTGCCAGCAGTGAAATCCGGCTGGGACTAGCGGTTTACAATGAGCAGTTCTTC. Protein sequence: CASSEIRLGLAVYNEQFF.

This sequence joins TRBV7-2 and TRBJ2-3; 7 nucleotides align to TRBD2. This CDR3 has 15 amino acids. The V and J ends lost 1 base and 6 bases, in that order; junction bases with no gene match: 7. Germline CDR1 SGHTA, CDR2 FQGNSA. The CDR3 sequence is CASSLGAGPPDTQYF. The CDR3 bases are TGTGCCAGCAGCTTAGGAGCGGGACCTCCCGATACGCAGTATTTT.

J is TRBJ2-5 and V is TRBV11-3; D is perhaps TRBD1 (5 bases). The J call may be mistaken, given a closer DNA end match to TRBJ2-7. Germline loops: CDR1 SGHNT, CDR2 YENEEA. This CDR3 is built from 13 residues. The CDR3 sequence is CASSPGPGYEQYF. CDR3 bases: TGTGCCAGCAGCCCAGGGCCGGGCTACGAGCAGTACTTC.

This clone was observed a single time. The CDR3 here is CASSPGDRFTYEQYF. In nucleotides, the CDR3 is TGTGCCAGCAGTCCCGGGGACAGATTCACCTACGAGCAGTACTTC. V is TRBV27 and J is TRBJ2-7; TRBD1 matches at 7 bases. The CDR3 covers 15 residues. V lost 5 bases, J lost 2 bases, and 9 bases stayed unmatched. Looked up from germline, CDR1 is MNHEY and CDR2 is SMNVEV (reference sequence).